This T cell receptor (beta chain) was sequenced during a study of response to subunit inactivated influenza vaccine. TCRdb re-called the RT-PCR reads through MiXCR, storing one row per CDR3 protein. This table holds about 780,000 distinct CDR3 sequences, around 18% found once. The receptor was isolated from a man aged 45-65 years who received an inactivated influenza vaccine. Sequencing used PBMCs from blood, obtained approximately 5 days after vaccination.

The CDR3 nucleotides read TGTGCCAGCAGCTTTCCCCGGGACGCCCGGCGGAGCGCCTACAATGAGCAGTTCTTC. Its protein is CASSFPRDARRSAYNEQFF. The rearrangement joins TRBV11-1 to TRBJ2-1, with D perhaps matching TRBD1 or TRBD2 (5 bases each). Trimming pared 3 bases from V and 2 bases from J, leaving 23 bases between. This CDR3 region has 19 residues. CDR1 is SGHAT, CDR2 FQDESV, per germline (reference sequence).